The clone carrying this T cell receptor (beta chain) came up many times. A single record per CDR3 protein comes from TCRdb applying MiXCR to the reads. The sample lists around 50,000 distinct CDR3 sequences, approximately 7.5% occurring once. The data derive from a study of patients with pleural tuberculosis. V lost 4 bases, J lost 5 bases, and 7 bases stayed unmatched. The CDR3 contains 15 residues. Germline loops: CDR1 SGHRS, CDR2 YFSETQ. V is TRBV5-1 and J is TRBJ2-2, with 8 bases fitting TRBD1. The clonotype originates from a human donor with pleural tuberculosis. Here the CDR3 reads CASSPGQDRTGELFF. Here the CDR3 DNA reads TGCGCCAGCAGCCCGGGACAGGATCGTACCGGGGAGCTGTTTTTT.